This is a list of T cell receptor beta chains from one sample in a study of cytomegalovirus exposure and HLA in healthy donors. Repertoires were generated with immunoSEQ multiplex PCR, while TCRdb's copy carries only in-frame clones and drops some. The table has about 130,000 clones, around 83% seen once; the top ten hold 1.2%. The sequenced sample consisted of PBMCs. Source of these receptors: a girl between 2 and 10 years old in good health and CMV-seronegative. CDR3s include the opening cysteine and the closing phenylalanine or tryptophan. A D gene is named only where the DNA matches it firmly. Clone size is stated in some rows and not others, as once, few, many or a class when expanded.

size,J,V,D,DNA,CDR3
.,TRBJ1-1,TRBV19,TRBD1,TGTGCCAGTTTTGTAAACAGGGGCACTGAAGCTTTCTTT,CASFVNRGTEAFF
.,TRBJ2-5,TRBV7-9,TRBD2,TGTGCCAGCAGCCTACCGGGACTAGGGCAAGAGACCCAGTACTTC,CASSLPGLGQETQYF
.,TRBJ2-3,TRBV30,.,TGTGCCGCCTCCTCACTGACTCGAAGCACAGATACGCAGTATTTT,CAASSLTRSTDTQYF
.,TRBJ1-3,TRBV2,.,TGTGCCAGAGCGAATGGAAACACCATATATTTT,CARANGNTIYF
.,TRBJ2-5,TRBV5-6,.,TGTGCCAGCAGCTTAACAGGGTTGGTGTGGACCCAGTACTTC,CASSLTGLVWTQYF
.,TRBJ2-5,TRBV5-3,.,TGTGCCAGAAGCTTGCCTCGGTACAGGGCAGAGACCCAGTACTTC,CARSLPRYRAETQYF
.,TRBJ1-1,TRBV29-1,TRBD1,TGCAGCGTTGAAGGTGACAGTGGGACAGGGGACACTGAAGCTTTCTTT,CSVEGDSGTGDTEAFF
.,TRBJ2-7,TRBV29-1,TRBD1,TGCAGCGTTACCGGGACAGGGAGGTACGAGCAGTACTTC,CSVTGTGRYEQYF
few,TRBJ2-7,TRBV6-5,.,TGTGCCAGCAGACCGACGAGGGTTAGCGAGCAGTACTTC,CASRPTRVSEQYF
.,TRBJ2-1,TRBV7-9,TRBD1,TGTGCCAGCAGCGCCTCGACAGGGATCGTGCACAATGAGCAGTTCTTC,CASSASTGIVHNEQFF
few,TRBJ1-4,TRBV7-9,.,TGTGCCAGCAGCTTAGGAGGGCTTAATGAAAAACTGTTTTTT,CASSLGGLNEKLFF
.,TRBJ2-1,TRBV5-1,TRBD2,TGCGCCAGCAGCGGTACTAGCGTGAGGGAGCAGTTCTTC,CASSGTSVREQFF
.,TRBJ2-5,TRBV27,.,TGTGCCAGCAGTTTTGGCAGGAAAGAGACCCAGTACTTC,CASSFGRKETQYF
.,TRBJ2-1,TRBV28,.,TGTGCCAGCAGTCAGCCGGCGCGGGCGGAGCAGTTCTTC,CASSQPARAEQFF
.,TRBJ1-2,TRBV18,.,TGTGCCAGCGGTGTGACAGCGAACTATGGCTACACCTTC,CASGVTANYGYTF
.,TRBJ2-7,TRBV15,TRBD2,TGTGCCACCAGCAGTCGGCGACTAGCGGGAGCGGGGGCCTACGAGCAGTACTTC,CATSSRRLAGAGAYEQYF
few,TRBJ2-3,TRBV28,TRBD1,TGTGCCAGCAGTCTACAGGGGTCATTGGGAGATACGCAGTATTTT,CASSLQGSLGDTQYF
.,TRBJ2-7,TRBV7-2,TRBD1,TGTGCCAGCAGCTTAGGACAGGGGGTCTACGAGCAGTACTTC,CASSLGQGVYEQYF
.,TRBJ1-6,TRBV14,TRBD1,TGTGCCAGCAGCCAGAACGGACAGGGGAATTCACCCCTCCACTTT,CASSQNGQGNSPLHF
.,TRBJ1-2,TRBV12-2,.,TGTGCAAGTCGCTTAGGTCACAGGGGGCACGTCGGCGGCTACACCTTC,CASRLGHRGHVGGYTF
.,TRBJ2-7,TRBV19,TRBD1,TGTGCCAGTAGTTTTGACAGGGCGTCCTACGAGCAGTACTTC,CASSFDRASYEQYF
.,TRBJ2-1,TRBV7-2,TRBD2,TGTGCCAGCAGCTTATTAATATCTAGCGGGGGTTACAATGAGCAGTTCTTC,CASSLLISSGGYNEQFF
.,TRBJ2-1,TRBV27,.,TGTGCCAGCAGTTTAAAGGAGGTCTCCTACAATGAGCAGTTCTTC,CASSLKEVSYNEQFF
once,TRBJ2-7,TRBV19,.,TGTGCCAGTAGTATAGGAGGAGGGGCTATTTCCGAGCAGTACTTC,CASSIGGGAISEQYF
.,TRBJ1-2,TRBV30,.,TGTGCCTGGAGTGCCTCGAACAGGGTCGGCTACACCTTC,CAWSASNRVGYTF
.,TRBJ1-1,TRBV19,.,TGTGCCAGTAACAATAGGGGGTACACTGAAGCTTTCTTT,CASNNRGYTEAFF
.,TRBJ2-7,TRBV28,.,TGTGCCAGCAGTTTAGGGCAGCCGAGACAGTACTTC,CASSLGQPRQYF
.,TRBJ1-5,TRBV4-1,.,TGCGCCAGCAGCCCGACCGACCGGGGAAAGGGCAATCAGCCCCAGCATTTT,CASSPTDRGKGNQPQHF
.,TRBJ2-1,TRBV25-1,.,TGTGCCAGCAGTTTCAGATACAATGAGCAGTTCTTC,CASSFRYNEQFF
.,TRBJ2-6,TRBV7-2,.,TGTGCCAGCAGCCCCTTAGGGGCTGGGGCCAACGTCCTGACTTTC,CASSPLGAGANVLTF
.,TRBJ2-7,TRBV4-2,.,TGTGCCAGCAGCCGAGGGGGCGGTAGCGGGAATTACGAGCAGTACTTC,CASSRGGGSGNYEQYF
.,TRBJ1-5,TRBV4-1,TRBD1,TGCGCCAGCAGCCCCTCGGACAGGGAAGGTGGTGGCAATCAGCCCCAGCATTTT,CASSPSDREGGGNQPQHF
.,TRBJ2-7,TRBV5-1,.,TGCGCCAGCAGCTTGGGTCTGAACTACTACGAGCAGTACTTC,CASSLGLNYYEQYF
few,TRBJ2-3,TRBV19,.,TGTGCCAGTAGTATTTCCCTCATACCGGAGTCAGATACGCAGTATTTT,CASSISLIPESDTQYF
.,TRBJ2-7,TRBV6-6,TRBD1,TGTGCCAGCAGTTACAGGGGACAGGGGGTGGACTACGAGCAGTACTTC,CASSYRGQGVDYEQYF
.,TRBJ2-6,TRBV19,.,TGTGCCAGTAGTATCACTAGCTCTGGGGCCAACGTCCTGACTTTC,CASSITSSGANVLTF
.,TRBJ1-5,TRBV28,TRBD1,TGTGCCAGCAGTGGGGACAGGGCTAGCAATCAGCCCCAGCATTTT,CASSGDRASNQPQHF
.,TRBJ2-1,TRBV7-2,TRBD1,TGTGCCAGCAGCCTCAGGGGGCGTGACAATGAGCAGTTCTTC,CASSLRGRDNEQFF
.,TRBJ2-1,TRBV7-9,.,TGTGCCAGCAGCACAAACAGGGGACTGTCAATTTTCGATGAGCAGTTCTTC,CASSTNRGLSIFDEQFF
.,TRBJ2-7,TRBV15,TRBD1,TGTGCCACCATGCAGGACAGGGGCTCCTACGAGCAGTACTTC,CATMQDRGSYEQYF
.,TRBJ2-5,TRBV19,TRBD2,TGTGCCAGTGGACCGGCGGGAGTTTTAGAGACCCAGTACTTC,CASGPAGVLETQYF
.,TRBJ1-3,TRBV6-4,.,TGTGCCAGCAGTGTTTCGGGGGAGAGCTCTGGAAACACCATATATTTT,CASSVSGESSGNTIYF
.,TRBJ2-7,TRBV13,TRBD2,TGTGCCAGCAGCTCCGTACCGAAGACTAGCGGGAGTTTGGGTTTCAGATACGAGCAGTACTTC,CASSSVPKTSGSLGFRYEQYF
.,TRBJ1-4,TRBV5-1,.,TGCGCCAGCAGCTTGACAGCCATATCCTCCACTAATGAAAAACTGTTTTTT,CASSLTAISSTNEKLFF
.,TRBJ2-3,TRBV4-2,TRBD2,TGTGCCAGCAGCCAAGATCTTGTCCTAGCGGTCAATACAGATACGCAGTATTTT,CASSQDLVLAVNTDTQYF
.,TRBJ2-1,TRBV5-4,TRBD2,TGTGCCAGCAGCTTGGGGACTAGCGGAGCCTACAATGAGCAGTTCTTC,CASSLGTSGAYNEQFF
few,TRBJ2-3,TRBV9,.,TGTGCCAGCAGCCTCGGGACAGATACGCAGTATTTT,CASSLGTDTQYF
.,TRBJ2-7,TRBV28,TRBD2,TGTGCCAGCAGTTCCCCCCCGGGGGGGGATTCCTACGAGCAGTACTTC,CASSSPPGGDSYEQYF
.,TRBJ2-1,TRBV27,TRBD2,TGTGCCAGCAGTTTGGGGACTAGCGGGAGGGTTGAGCAGTTCTTC,CASSLGTSGRVEQFF
.,TRBJ2-4,TRBV5-6,TRBD1,TGTGCCAGCAGCCGACCACAGGGGGGCAAAAACATTCAGTACTTC,CASSRPQGGKNIQYF
.,TRBJ1-1,TRBV6-1,.,TGTGCCAGCAGTGAAGTCCAGGCCGGAGCTTTCTTT,CASSEVQAGAFF